This T cell receptor beta chain was captured in a study of glioma-infiltrating T cells after dendritic cell vaccination. Primers: 60 V beta forward and 13 J beta reverse. Some clones are missing from TCRdb's copy, which holds only in-frame ones; the method was immunoSEQ multiplex PCR. The sample includes 85,000 to 100,000 clones, approximately 84% of them seen just once. This clone has more than one count but fewer than ten. Germline lookup yields CDR1 SGHAT and CDR2 FQNNGV. V trimming: 3 bases; J trimming: 4 bases; junction bases outside the gene matches: 2. The CDR3 consists of 15 residues. Specified time point: after dendritic cell vaccination, including at tumor progression/relapse. Fresh-frozen tumor tissue and more than two years of survival data were available for all.

The receptor comes from a human donor with glioblastoma. The source was blood, collected after dendritic cell vaccination. The V call is TRBV11-2, the J call TRBJ2-1; 11 bases match TRBD1. Here the CDR3 reads CASSLDRGPYNEQFF. The CDR3 DNA follows: TGTGCCAGCAGCTTGGACAGGGGGCCATACAATGAGCAGTTCTTC.